Listed below are T cell receptor beta chains from one sample, sequenced in a study of cytomegalovirus exposure and HLA in healthy donors. Clones were sequenced by immunoSEQ multiplex PCR, and TCRdb holds only the in-frame ones, with some missing. The table shows about 89,000 clones, with 74% occurring only once. Material for sequencing was PBMCs. The receptor set was obtained from a male donor in good health and CMV-seronegative. Both conserved end residues are part of each CDR3. Each record gives: V gene, clone size, J gene, CDR3 protein. For some rows the clone size is stated as once, few or many, or as a class when expanded; others skip it.

TRBV7-2	.	TRBJ2-5	CASSSTGIQETQYF
TRBV5-1	.	TRBJ1-5	CASSLEGYSNQPQHF
TRBV5-4	.	TRBJ1-1	CASSFPTGDNTEAFF
TRBV4-3	.	TRBJ1-1	CASSQYRVLTEAFF
TRBV15	.	TRBJ1-4	CATSRDPGRNEKLFF
TRBV10-2	.	TRBJ1-1	CATGNRNTEAFF
TRBV15	.	TRBJ1-1	CATSSGRGRAFF
TRBV9	.	TRBJ2-3	CASSGGTDTQYF
TRBV9	.	TRBJ2-7	CASSVGGTGISYEQYF
TRBV19	.	TRBJ1-1	CASSYTGWPTEAFF
TRBV9	few	TRBJ1-2	CASSVEGTGNYGYTF
TRBV5-4	few	TRBJ1-1	CASSLPTGTPLEAFF
TRBV28	.	TRBJ2-5	CASSQYSGQDGETQYF
TRBV27	few	TRBJ2-7	CATRGTGSYEQYF
TRBV5-6	.	TRBJ1-3	CASTIPRTGFSGNTIYF
TRBV25-1	.	TRBJ1-5	CASAQGAGQPQHF
TRBV2	.	TRBJ1-1	CATTTGRQNTEAFF
TRBV4-2	.	TRBJ1-5	CASSQDPGRGNQPQHF
TRBV27	.	TRBJ1-1	CASSLGRNTEAFF
TRBV27	.	TRBJ1-1	CASSNEAEAFF
TRBV13	.	TRBJ1-1	CASSLEGGTGTTEAFF
TRBV27	few	TRBJ1-5	CASSRGLAFAEPNQPQHF